The present T cell receptor (beta chain) was sequenced within a study of blood T cell repertoires in COVID-19. For the study at large: Sources were T cells, B-cell-depleted T cells, or PBMCs; the material itself was cDNA or gDNA.

The CDR3 covers 14 residues. V gave up 6 bases and J gave up 4 bases, with 12 bases separating them. Germline CDR1 is LNHDA and CDR2 is SQIVND (reference sequence). The table came from immunoSEQ multiplex PCR; TCRdb's copy has only in-frame clones and leaves some out. The sample lists 170,000 or so clones, roughly 85% occurring once. This TCR came from a man between 35 and 55 years old who had recovered from COVID-19. The chain carries TRBV19 and TRBJ2-2, with D tentatively TRBD2 (6 bases). The material sequenced was PBMCs or T cells enriched from blood (not recorded which). The CDR3 nucleotides read TGTGCCAGTAGGGAGGGCCAATTCACCGGGGAGCTGTTTTTT. Translated: CASREGQFTGELFF.